This is a list of T cell receptor beta chains from one sample in a study of blood T cell repertoires in COVID-19. Profiling relied on immunoSEQ multiplex PCR, and the TCRdb table lists in-frame clones only, not all of them. The sample includes over 400,000 clones, roughly 85% of them seen just once. Sequencing was carried out using peripheral blood. These receptors came from a woman aged 30 to 39 with active or convalescent COVID-19. Both conserved end residues are part of each CDR3. Fields, in order: clone size, D gene, J gene, V gene, CDR3 protein, CDR3 DNA. D genes are given only for firm matches. Some rows mark clone size as missing; the rest say once, few, many or name a class of expanded clone.

.	.	TRBJ2-2	TRBV6-5	CASSFSGELFF	TGTGCCAGCAGTTTTTCGGGGGAGCTGTTTTTT
.	.	TRBJ1-5	TRBV6-6	CASRKGSIPMPQHF	TGTGCCAGCAGGAAGGGGTCTATCCCTATGCCCCAGCATTTT
.	TRBD1	TRBJ1-5	TRBV18	CASSPTRQGSGGQPQHF	TGTGCCAGCTCACCGACCAGACAGGGGAGTGGTGGTCAGCCCCAGCATTTT
.	.	TRBJ1-1	TRBV4-2	CASSQVLGGGAVNTEAFF	TGTGCCAGCAGCCAGGTCTTAGGGGGGGGCGCGGTGAACACTGAAGCTTTCTTT
.	.	TRBJ2-1	TRBV7-2	CASSRETSSYNEQFF	TGTGCCAGCAGCCGGGAAACCAGCTCCTACAATGAGCAGTTCTTC
.	TRBD1	TRBJ1-1	TRBV7-2	CASSSLDREAFF	TGTGCCAGCAGCTCCCTGGACAGGGAAGCTTTCTTT
.	TRBD2	TRBJ2-7	TRBV27	CASRREREGGNEQYF	TGTGCCAGCAGACGAGAGCGGGAAGGTGGTAACGAGCAGTACTTC
.	TRBD1	TRBJ2-5	TRBV10-3	CAISDLGTGGQETQYF	TGTGCCATCAGTGACCTCGGGACAGGGGGCCAAGAGACCCAGTACTTC
.	TRBD1	TRBJ1-1	TRBV19	CASRPSWDRGPNTEAFF	TGTGCCAGTAGACCAAGTTGGGACAGGGGGCCGAACACTGAAGCTTTCTTT
.	TRBD2	TRBJ2-7	TRBV13	CASSTGTSGGHTLYEQYF	TGTGCCAGCAGCACGGGGACTAGCGGGGGCCATACGCTCTACGAGCAGTACTTC
.	TRBD1	TRBJ1-2	TRBV6-5	CASRPGGAGYGYTF	TGTGCCAGCAGACCAGGGGGCGCCGGCTATGGCTACACCTTC
once	.	TRBJ2-1	TRBV20-1	CSASSASVDEQFF	TGCAGTGCTAGTTCGGCTAGCGTCGATGAGCAGTTCTTC
once	TRBD1	TRBJ1-3	TRBV19	CASSTLEGGYGNTIYF	TGTGCCAGTAGTACCTTGGAAGGGGGCTACGGAAACACCATATATTTT
.	TRBD1	TRBJ1-3	TRBV5-4	CASSLDRGQNTIYF	TGTGCCAGCAGCCTAGACAGGGGGCAAAACACCATATATTTT
.	TRBD1	TRBJ2-3	TRBV7-9	CASSPGTAPFTDTQYF	TGTGCCAGCAGCCCCGGGACAGCTCCCTTCACAGATACGCAGTATTTT
once	.	TRBJ1-3	TRBV20-1	CSASRQQGPRSGNTIYF	TGCAGTGCTAGTAGGCAACAGGGACCTCGCTCTGGAAACACCATATATTTT
once	.	TRBJ1-4	TRBV30	CAWSSGGSRVNEKLFF	TGTGCCTGGAGTTCGGGAGGGTCTAGGGTTAATGAAAAACTGTTTTTT
.	.	TRBJ1-2	TRBV18	CASTPDILEGYTF	TGTGCCAGCACCCCGGACATACTGGAGGGCTACACCTTC
.	.	TRBJ1-5	TRBV19	CASSIGRGVNQPQHF	TGTGCCAGTAGTATTGGCAGGGGTGTCAATCAGCCCCAGCATTTT
once	.	TRBJ1-5	TRBV10-3	CAIRKRDNQPQHF	TGTGCCATCAGGAAGCGGGACAATCAGCCCCAGCATTTT
.	.	TRBJ2-7	TRBV2	CASSEAIGGTSYEQYF	TGTGCCAGCAGTGAAGCAATCGGAGGGACCTCCTACGAGCAGTACTTC
few	.	TRBJ1-1	TRBV6-5	CASSYRRTGSFTEAFF	TGTGCCAGCAGTTACCGAAGGACCGGGAGCTTCACTGAAGCTTTCTTT
.	.	TRBJ2-7	TRBV7-9	CASSRPSSRHGDEQYF	TGTGCCAGCAGCCGTCCCTCCTCGCGGCATGGCGACGAGCAGTACTTC
.	.	TRBJ1-2	TRBV5-1	CASSLADFTDGYTF	TGCGCCAGCAGCTTGGCGGACTTCACCGATGGCTACACCTTC
once	TRBD1	TRBJ1-1	TRBV9	CASRTEGQGRIDTEAFF	TGTGCCAGCAGAACGGAAGGACAGGGAAGAATCGACACTGAAGCTTTCTTT
.	.	TRBJ1-6	TRBV18	CASSPPAAPYNSPLHF	TGTGCCAGCTCACCACCGGCTGCTCCCTATAATTCACCCCTCCACTTT
.	TRBD1	TRBJ1-5	TRBV6-5	CASSRDREVNQPQHF	TGTGCCAGCAGTAGGGACAGGGAGGTCAATCAGCCCCAGCATTTT
.	TRBD2	TRBJ2-7	TRBV7-9	CASSPSGGYEQYF	TGTGCCAGCAGCCCAAGCGGGGGCTACGAGCAGTACTTC
.	TRBD1	TRBJ1-4	TRBV27	CASSLAGTANPEKLFF	TGTGCCAGCAGTTTAGCAGGGACAGCGAACCCTGAAAAACTGTTTTTT
.	TRBD2	TRBJ2-1	TRBV9	CASSVVGAGVVVHEQFF	TGTGCCAGCAGCGTAGTAGGAGCGGGAGTAGTCGTCCATGAGCAGTTCTTC
.	TRBD1	TRBJ1-6	TRBV3-1/TRBV3-2	CASGQGDNSPLHF	TGTGCCAGTGGACAGGGCGATAATTCACCCCTCCACTTT
.	.	TRBJ1-1	TRBV5-1	CASSLGGGRGTEAFF	TGCGCCAGCAGCTTGGGGGGGGGAAGGGGCACTGAAGCTTTCTTT
.	TRBD2	TRBJ2-7	TRBV6-1	CASSDGTSGNYEQYF	TGTGCCAGCAGTGACGGGACTAGCGGCAACTACGAGCAGTACTTC
.	TRBD1	TRBJ1-1	TRBV23-1	CASSHSSPGQGASEAFF	TGCGCCAGCAGTCATTCCTCACCGGGACAGGGGGCGAGTGAAGCTTTCTTT
once	TRBD2	TRBJ2-5	TRBV4-1	CASSQGLAGAETQYF	TGCGCCAGCAGCCAAGGACTAGCGGGGGCTGAGACCCAGTACTTC
once	.	TRBJ1-1	TRBV7-9	CASSRQGNTEAFF	TGTGCCAGCAGCCGCCAGGGGAACACTGAAGCTTTCTTT
once	TRBD2	TRBJ2-1	TRBV7-2	CASSPSSGDYNEQFF	TGTGCCAGCAGCCCGAGTAGCGGGGACTACAATGAGCAGTTCTTC
few	.	TRBJ1-5	TRBV4-1	CASSQDPSGANQPQHF	TGCGCCAGCAGCCAAGATCCCAGTGGAGCCAATCAGCCCCAGCATTTT
few	TRBD1	TRBJ1-4	TRBV6-5	CASTYGGTGNEKLFF	TGTGCCAGCACCTACGGGGGGACAGGGAATGAAAAACTGTTTTTT
.	TRBD1	TRBJ2-7	TRBV6-5	CASSHGQGGYEQYF	TGTGCCAGCAGCCACGGACAGGGAGGCTACGAGCAGTACTTC
.	.	TRBJ2-5	TRBV6-6	CASSYPGPGETQYF	TGTGCCAGCAGTTATCCGGGCCCAGGGGAGACCCAGTACTTC
.	TRBD1	TRBJ1-4	TRBV7-2	CASSLGGPGTVNEKLFF	TGTGCCAGCAGCTTAGGTGGGCCCGGGACAGTAAATGAAAAACTGTTTTTT
.	TRBD1	TRBJ1-2	TRBV6-5	CASSYRTGEGGYTF	TGTGCCAGCAGTTACCGGACAGGGGAAGGTGGCTACACCTTC
few	TRBD1	TRBJ1-1	TRBV27	CASSFQGAGAEAFF	TGTGCCAGCAGTTTCCAGGGGGCTGGCGCTGAAGCTTTCTTT
.	TRBD2	TRBJ2-1	TRBV30	CAWSGLRAGGAPSLVHEQFF	TGTGCCTGGAGTGGGTTAAGAGCGGGAGGTGCACCTTCCTTAGTCCATGAGCAGTTCTTC
once	TRBD1	TRBJ2-5	TRBV7-6	CASSFNNRGFLQETQYF	TGTGCCAGCAGCTTTAATAACAGGGGTTTTTTGCAAGAGACCCAGTACTTC
.	TRBD2	TRBJ2-7	TRBV29-1	CSASGSHYEQYF	TGCAGCGCTAGCGGGAGTCATTACGAGCAGTACTTC
.	TRBD2	TRBJ2-7	TRBV6-2/TRBV6-3	CASSYWTSGSDEQYF	TGTGCCAGCAGTTATTGGACTAGCGGGAGCGACGAGCAGTACTTC
.	TRBD2	TRBJ2-1	TRBV5-1	CASSGGTSGRRNEQFF	TGCGCCAGCAGCGGGGGGACTAGCGGGAGGAGGAATGAGCAGTTCTTC
.	TRBD1	TRBJ1-2	TRBV29-1	CSGGGYYGYTF	TGCAGCGGAGGGGGCTACTATGGCTACACCTTC